The rows below give T cell receptor beta chains drawn from one sample of a study of cytomegalovirus exposure and HLA in healthy donors. Assay: immunoSEQ multiplex PCR; the TCRdb copy retains only in-frame clones and omits some. The table records about 140,000 clones, 70% to 80% of them present only once. The specimen was PBMCs. The receptor source for this set is a female donor in good health and CMV-seronegative. Both conserved end residues are part of each CDR3. The order of the fields is V gene, CDR3 length, clone size, D gene, J gene, CDR3 DNA, CDR3 protein. D genes are given only for firm matches. Not every row has a clone size; where given, it reads once, few, many or a size class.

TRBV19	14	.	.	TRBJ2-1	TGTGCCAGTAGTGGGGGACTCCCTTGGGATGAGCAGTTCTTC	CASSGGLPWDEQFF
TRBV4-1	16	.	.	TRBJ1-5	TGCGCCAGCAGCCCAGAACCGGACAGATTTTATCAGCCCCAGCATTTT	CASSPEPDRFYQPQHF
TRBV18	13	.	.	TRBJ2-1	TGTGCCAGCTCTTCTGCCAGTTACAATGAGCAGTTCTTC	CASSSASYNEQFF
TRBV5-1	13	few	TRBD1	TRBJ1-6	TGCGCCAGCAGCCGGGACAGTAATTCACCCCTCCACTTT	CASSRDSNSPLHF
TRBV6-5	15	.	.	TRBJ2-1	TGTGCCAGCAGTCCAGAGGCCTTCTCCTACAATGAGCAGTTCTTC	CASSPEAFSYNEQFF
TRBV7-3	14	.	.	TRBJ2-3	TGTGCCAGCAGCCCCGACAGGTCCACAGATACGCAGTATTTT	CASSPDRSTDTQYF
TRBV7-7	14	.	.	TRBJ2-7	TGTGCTAGCAGCTTATTTGCAGGGGCCTACGAGCAGTACTTC	CASSLFAGAYEQYF
TRBV12-5	15	.	.	TRBJ2-5	TGTGCTAGTGGTTTAGCTATGACGGAGCAAGAGACCCAGTACTTC	CASGLAMTEQETQYF
TRBV5-4	15	.	.	TRBJ2-7	TGTGCCAGCAGCTTGGGGCTGGGGGGTATGGACGAGCAGTACTTC	CASSLGLGGMDEQYF
TRBV18	13	.	TRBD1	TRBJ2-3	TGTGCCAGCTCAGAGGGGGCCGGAGATACGCAGTATTTT	CASSEGAGDTQYF
TRBV7-9	12	.	TRBD1	TRBJ2-7	TGTGCCAGCAGCCCTATCAGGGGGGAGCAGTACTTC	CASSPIRGEQYF
TRBV7-9	18	.	TRBD2	TRBJ2-4	TGTGCCAGCAGCCGAGACGTAGCGGGAGGGCCCGTAGAAAACATTCAGTACTTC	CASSRDVAGGPVENIQYF
TRBV7-6	14	.	TRBD2	TRBJ2-5	TGTGCCAGCAGCTTACCTAGCGGGGGAGAGACCCAGTACTTC	CASSLPSGGETQYF
TRBV7-7	13	.	.	TRBJ2-1	TGTGCTAGCAGCTTAGCCCAGGGGAATGAGCAGTTCTTC	CASSLAQGNEQFF
TRBV9	15	once	.	TRBJ1-1	TGTGCCAGCAGCCCCGGGCAGGGGATGAACACTGAAGCTTTCTTT	CASSPGQGMNTEAFF
TRBV2	15	.	TRBD1	TRBJ2-1	TGTGCCAGCAGTGAACAACCGACAGGGATGAATGAGCAGTTCTTC	CASSEQPTGMNEQFF
TRBV10-3	15	.	TRBD1	TRBJ2-2	TGTGCCATCAGTGAGCGACAGGGGGACACCGGGGAGCTGTTTTTT	CAISERQGDTGELFF
TRBV6-4	16	few	TRBD1	TRBJ1-4	TGTGCCAGCAGATCCCCGCGACAGGGGGCGGGTGAAAAACTGTTTTTT	CASRSPRQGAGEKLFF
TRBV15	13	.	.	TRBJ2-7	TGTGCCACCAGCAGAGATCGAGGCTCCGAGCAGTACTTC	CATSRDRGSEQYF
TRBV7-9	15	.	TRBD1	TRBJ2-7	TGTGCCAGCAGCACCCCCCGACAGGGGAAATACGAGCAGTACTTC	CASSTPRQGKYEQYF
TRBV4-1	12	.	.	TRBJ1-6	TGCGCCAGCAGCCAAGTATTTTCACCCCTCCACTTT	CASSQVFSPLHF
TRBV7-6	15	.	.	TRBJ2-5	TGTGCCAGCAGCTTAACTACAGGGATGCTGGAGACCCAGTACTTC	CASSLTTGMLETQYF
TRBV4-3	15	.	.	TRBJ1-4	TGCGCCAGCAGCCCCGTGACAGTACCGAATGAAAAACTGTTTTTT	CASSPVTVPNEKLFF
TRBV5-4	15	.	.	TRBJ1-3	TGTGCCAGCAGCTTAGCTGGGGGCGGTGGAAACACCATATATTTT	CASSLAGGGGNTIYF
TRBV9	14	.	TRBD1	TRBJ1-1	TGTGCCAGCAGCTCCCGACAGGGCCGTACTGAAGCTTTCTTT	CASSSRQGRTEAFF
TRBV28	14	.	.	TRBJ1-2	TGTGCCAGCAGTAGGGGCTCCACTAACTATGGCTACACCTTC	CASSRGSTNYGYTF
TRBV4-1	14	.	.	TRBJ2-7	TGCGCCAGCAGCCAAGACCCAGTATCCTACGAGCAGTACTTC	CASSQDPVSYEQYF
TRBV7-9	14	.	.	TRBJ2-4	TGTGCCAGCACCTTCTCCGGGAGCAAAAACATTCAGTACTTC	CASTFSGSKNIQYF
TRBV18	14	.	TRBD1	TRBJ2-5	TGTGCCAGCTCACCAGGGACACAGGGGTGGACCCAGTACTTC	CASSPGTQGWTQYF
TRBV28	12	.	.	TRBJ2-7	TGTGCCAGCAGTTTAACGGGCTACGAGCAGTACTTC	CASSLTGYEQYF
TRBV28	17	.	TRBD1	TRBJ1-5	TGTGCCAGCAGTCCCTATGATCCGGGACAGGGTAGACAGCCCCAGCATTTT	CASSPYDPGQGRQPQHF
TRBV6-1	16	.	TRBD2	TRBJ2-7	TGTGCCAGCAGTGAAAAGGGGCTAGCGGGGGGGCGCGAGCAGTACTTC	CASSEKGLAGGREQYF
TRBV11-3	16	.	TRBD1	TRBJ1-3	TGTGCCAGCAGCCAACCGCCCACAGGGGTTGGAAACACCATATATTTT	CASSQPPTGVGNTIYF
TRBV9	16	few	TRBD2	TRBJ2-7	TGTGCCAGCAGCGTAGGACTAGCGGACAGCCTCTACGAGCAGTACTTC	CASSVGLADSLYEQYF
TRBV4-3	13	.	TRBD1	TRBJ2-7	TGCGCCAGCAGCTGGGACAGGGCCTACGAGCAGTACTTC	CASSWDRAYEQYF
TRBV13	17	.	.	TRBJ2-6	TGTGCCAGCAGCTTAAGGCAGGGTAGCTCTGGGGCCAACGTCCTGACTTTC	CASSLRQGSSGANVLTF
TRBV7-9	16	.	.	TRBJ2-6	TGTGCCAGCAGTTCCGGACAGAACTCTGGGGCCAACGTCCTGACTTTC	CASSSGQNSGANVLTF
TRBV21-1	14	.	.	TRBJ2-5	TGTGCCAGCAGCAAAACAGCGGGGGAAGAGACCCAGTACTTC	CASSKTAGEETQYF
TRBV7-2	13	.	.	TRBJ2-3	TGTGCCAGCAGCTCCCAGGGCGCAGATACGCAGTATTTT	CASSSQGADTQYF
TRBV30	16	.	TRBD1	TRBJ2-3	TGTGCCTGGAGTCAGGACGGGACAGGGGGTAGAGATACGCAGTATTTT	CAWSQDGTGGRDTQYF
TRBV4-3	12	few	.	TRBJ1-1	TGCGCCAGCAGCCAAGGGGCGGGAAAAGCTTTCTTT	CASSQGAGKAFF